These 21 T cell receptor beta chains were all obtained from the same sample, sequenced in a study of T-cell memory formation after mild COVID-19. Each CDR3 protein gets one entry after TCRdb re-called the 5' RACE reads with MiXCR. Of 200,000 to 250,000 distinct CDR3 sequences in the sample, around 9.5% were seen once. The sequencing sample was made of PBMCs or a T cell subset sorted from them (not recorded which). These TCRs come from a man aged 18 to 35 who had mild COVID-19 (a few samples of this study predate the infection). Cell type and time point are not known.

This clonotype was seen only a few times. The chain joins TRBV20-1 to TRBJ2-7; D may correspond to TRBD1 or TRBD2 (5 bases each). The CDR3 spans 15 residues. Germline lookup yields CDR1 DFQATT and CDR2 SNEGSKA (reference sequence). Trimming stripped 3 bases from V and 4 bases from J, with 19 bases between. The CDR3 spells CSASRFPRGRYEQYV. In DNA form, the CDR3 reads TGCAGTGCTAGCAGGTTCCCCCGGGGACGGTACGAGCAGTACGTC.

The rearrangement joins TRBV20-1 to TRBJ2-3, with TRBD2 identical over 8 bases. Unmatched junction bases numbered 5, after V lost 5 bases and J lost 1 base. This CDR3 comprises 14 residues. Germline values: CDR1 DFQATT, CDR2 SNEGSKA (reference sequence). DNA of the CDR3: TGCAGTGCTCCAGCGGGACTAGGCACAGATACGCAGTATTTT. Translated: CSAPAGLGTDTQYF.

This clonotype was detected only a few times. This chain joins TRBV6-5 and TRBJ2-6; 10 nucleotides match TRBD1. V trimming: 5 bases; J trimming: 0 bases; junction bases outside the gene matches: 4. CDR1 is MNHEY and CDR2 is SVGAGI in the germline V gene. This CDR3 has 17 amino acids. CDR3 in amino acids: CASSRTGGFSGANVLTF. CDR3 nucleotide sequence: TGTGCCAGCAGTCGGACAGGGGGTTTCTCTGGGGCCAACGTCCTGACTTTC.

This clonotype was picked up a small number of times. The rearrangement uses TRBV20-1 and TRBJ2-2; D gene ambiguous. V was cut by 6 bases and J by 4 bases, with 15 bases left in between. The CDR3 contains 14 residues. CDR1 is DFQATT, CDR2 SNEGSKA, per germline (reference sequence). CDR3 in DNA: TGCAGTGCGCGCCCCGCGCTCGCCACCGGGGAGCTGTTTTTT. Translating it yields CSARPALATGELFF.

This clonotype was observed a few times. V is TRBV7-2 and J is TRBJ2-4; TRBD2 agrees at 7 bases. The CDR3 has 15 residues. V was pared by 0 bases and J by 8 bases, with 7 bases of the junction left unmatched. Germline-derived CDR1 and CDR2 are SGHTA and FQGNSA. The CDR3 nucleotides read TGTGCCAGCAGCTTAGCGAGGGAGGGGTTAGACATTCAGTACTTC. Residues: CASSLAREGLDIQYF.

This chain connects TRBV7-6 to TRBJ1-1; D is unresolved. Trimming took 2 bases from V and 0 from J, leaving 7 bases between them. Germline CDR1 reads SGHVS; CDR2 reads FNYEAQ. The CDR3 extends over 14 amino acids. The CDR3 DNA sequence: TGTGCCAGCAGCTTACAGGAGATGAACACTGAAGCTTTCTTT. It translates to CASSLQEMNTEAFF.

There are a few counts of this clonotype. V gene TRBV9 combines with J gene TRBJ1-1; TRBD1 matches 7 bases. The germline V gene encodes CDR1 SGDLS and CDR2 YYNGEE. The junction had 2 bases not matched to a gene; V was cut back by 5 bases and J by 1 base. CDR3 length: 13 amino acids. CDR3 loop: CASRGTANTEAFF. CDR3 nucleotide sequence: TGTGCCAGCAGGGGGACAGCGAACACTGAAGCTTTCTTT.

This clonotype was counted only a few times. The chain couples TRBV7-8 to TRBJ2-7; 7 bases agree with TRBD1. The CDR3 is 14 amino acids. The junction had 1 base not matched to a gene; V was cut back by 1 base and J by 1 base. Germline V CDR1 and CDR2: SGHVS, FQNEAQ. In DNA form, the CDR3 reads TGTGCCAGCAGCTTAGGCAGGGGGTCCTACGAGCAGTACTTC. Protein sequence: CASSLGRGSYEQYF.

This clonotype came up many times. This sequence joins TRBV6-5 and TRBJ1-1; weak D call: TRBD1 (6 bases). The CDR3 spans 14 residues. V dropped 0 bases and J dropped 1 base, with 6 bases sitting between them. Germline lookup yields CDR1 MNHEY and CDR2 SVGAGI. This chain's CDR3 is CASSYSTGNTEAFF. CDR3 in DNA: TGTGCCAGCAGTTACTCGACAGGGAACACTGAAGCTTTCTTT.

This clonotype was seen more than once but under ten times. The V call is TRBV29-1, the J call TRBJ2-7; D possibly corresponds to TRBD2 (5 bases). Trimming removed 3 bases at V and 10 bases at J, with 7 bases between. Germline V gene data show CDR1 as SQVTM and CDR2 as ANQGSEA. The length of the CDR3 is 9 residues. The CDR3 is CSVEGDQYV. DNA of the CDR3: TGCAGCGTTGAGGGAGACCAGTACGTC.

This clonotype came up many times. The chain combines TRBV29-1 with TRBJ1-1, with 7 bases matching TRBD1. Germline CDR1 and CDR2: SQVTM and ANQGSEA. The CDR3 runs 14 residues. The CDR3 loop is CSGGDRPSSTEAFF. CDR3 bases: TGCAGTGGAGGGGACAGACCTTCGAGCACTGAAGCTTTCTTT.

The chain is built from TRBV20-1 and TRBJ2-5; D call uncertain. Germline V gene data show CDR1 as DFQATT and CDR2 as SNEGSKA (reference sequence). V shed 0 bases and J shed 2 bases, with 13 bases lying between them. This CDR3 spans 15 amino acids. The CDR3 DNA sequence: TGCAGTGCTAGAGATTTGGCTGGCAGACAAGAGACCCAGTACTTC. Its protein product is CSARDLAGRQETQYF.

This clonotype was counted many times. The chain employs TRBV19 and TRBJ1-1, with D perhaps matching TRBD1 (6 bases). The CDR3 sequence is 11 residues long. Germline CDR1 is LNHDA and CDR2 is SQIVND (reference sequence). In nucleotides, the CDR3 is TGTGCAGCACAGGGCTACACTGAAGCTTTCTTT. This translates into CAAQGYTEAFF.

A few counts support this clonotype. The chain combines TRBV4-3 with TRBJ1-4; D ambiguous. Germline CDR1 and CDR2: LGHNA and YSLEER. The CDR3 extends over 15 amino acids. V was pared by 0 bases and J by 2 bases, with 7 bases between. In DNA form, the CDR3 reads TGCGCCAGCAGCCAAGAGTACAAGACTAATGAAAAACTGTTTTTT. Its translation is CASSQEYKTNEKLFF.

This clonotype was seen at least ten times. CDR3 sequence (DNA): TGTGCCACCAGTGATTTGGGTGGAGGGGGGGCAACGTCGGATACGCAGTATTTT. Translation: CATSDLGGGGATSDTQYF. This rearrangement joins TRBV24-1 to TRBJ2-3; D possibly corresponds to TRBD2 (7 bases). The CDR3 has 18 amino acids. Trimming took 0 bases from V and 6 from J, leaving 21 bases between them. Germline V gene data show CDR1 as KGHDR and CDR2 as SFDVKD.

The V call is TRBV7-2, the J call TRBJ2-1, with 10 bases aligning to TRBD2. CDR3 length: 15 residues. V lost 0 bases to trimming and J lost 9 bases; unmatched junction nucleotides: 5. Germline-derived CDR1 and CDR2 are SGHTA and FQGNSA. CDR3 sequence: CASSLASGGAFEQFF. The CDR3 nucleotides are TGTGCCAGCAGCTTAGCCAGCGGGGGGGCGTTTGAGCAGTTCTTC.

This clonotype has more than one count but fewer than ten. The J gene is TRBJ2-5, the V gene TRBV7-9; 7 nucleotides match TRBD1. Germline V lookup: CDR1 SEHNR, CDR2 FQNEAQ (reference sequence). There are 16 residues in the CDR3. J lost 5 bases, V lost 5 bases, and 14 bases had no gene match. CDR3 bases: TGTGCCAGCAGCCCCCTTTACAGGGGTTCGGAGGAGACCCAGTACTTC. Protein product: CASSPLYRGSEETQYF.

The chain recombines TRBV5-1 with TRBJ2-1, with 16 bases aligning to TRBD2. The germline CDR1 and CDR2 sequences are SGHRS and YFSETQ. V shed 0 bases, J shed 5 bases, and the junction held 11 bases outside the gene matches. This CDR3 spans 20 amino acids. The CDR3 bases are TGCGCCAGCAGCTTGGCCCTTGGGACTAGCGGGGGGGGCCCCGACAATGAGCAGTTCTTC. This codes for CASSLALGTSGGGPDNEQFF.

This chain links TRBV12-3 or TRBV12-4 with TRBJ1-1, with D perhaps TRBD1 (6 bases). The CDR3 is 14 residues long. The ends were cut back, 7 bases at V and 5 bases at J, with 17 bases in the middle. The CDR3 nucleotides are TGTGCCAGCATTACAGGGAGGTCGAAGACTGAAGCTTTCTTT. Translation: CASITGRSKTEAFF.

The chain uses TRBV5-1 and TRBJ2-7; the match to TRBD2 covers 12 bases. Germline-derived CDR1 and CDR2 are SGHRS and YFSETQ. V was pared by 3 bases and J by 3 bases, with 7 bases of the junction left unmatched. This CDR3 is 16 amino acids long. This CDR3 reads CASSYSSGGAFYEQYF. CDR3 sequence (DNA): TGCGCCAGCAGCTACTCTAGCGGGGGGGCTTTCTACGAGCAGTACTTC.

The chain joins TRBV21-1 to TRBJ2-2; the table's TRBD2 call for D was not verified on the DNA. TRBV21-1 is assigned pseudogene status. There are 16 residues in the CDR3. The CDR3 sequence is CASTGWTSGLTGELFF. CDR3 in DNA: TGTGCCAGCACCGGTTGGACTAGCGGGCTCACCGGGGAGCTGTTTTTT.